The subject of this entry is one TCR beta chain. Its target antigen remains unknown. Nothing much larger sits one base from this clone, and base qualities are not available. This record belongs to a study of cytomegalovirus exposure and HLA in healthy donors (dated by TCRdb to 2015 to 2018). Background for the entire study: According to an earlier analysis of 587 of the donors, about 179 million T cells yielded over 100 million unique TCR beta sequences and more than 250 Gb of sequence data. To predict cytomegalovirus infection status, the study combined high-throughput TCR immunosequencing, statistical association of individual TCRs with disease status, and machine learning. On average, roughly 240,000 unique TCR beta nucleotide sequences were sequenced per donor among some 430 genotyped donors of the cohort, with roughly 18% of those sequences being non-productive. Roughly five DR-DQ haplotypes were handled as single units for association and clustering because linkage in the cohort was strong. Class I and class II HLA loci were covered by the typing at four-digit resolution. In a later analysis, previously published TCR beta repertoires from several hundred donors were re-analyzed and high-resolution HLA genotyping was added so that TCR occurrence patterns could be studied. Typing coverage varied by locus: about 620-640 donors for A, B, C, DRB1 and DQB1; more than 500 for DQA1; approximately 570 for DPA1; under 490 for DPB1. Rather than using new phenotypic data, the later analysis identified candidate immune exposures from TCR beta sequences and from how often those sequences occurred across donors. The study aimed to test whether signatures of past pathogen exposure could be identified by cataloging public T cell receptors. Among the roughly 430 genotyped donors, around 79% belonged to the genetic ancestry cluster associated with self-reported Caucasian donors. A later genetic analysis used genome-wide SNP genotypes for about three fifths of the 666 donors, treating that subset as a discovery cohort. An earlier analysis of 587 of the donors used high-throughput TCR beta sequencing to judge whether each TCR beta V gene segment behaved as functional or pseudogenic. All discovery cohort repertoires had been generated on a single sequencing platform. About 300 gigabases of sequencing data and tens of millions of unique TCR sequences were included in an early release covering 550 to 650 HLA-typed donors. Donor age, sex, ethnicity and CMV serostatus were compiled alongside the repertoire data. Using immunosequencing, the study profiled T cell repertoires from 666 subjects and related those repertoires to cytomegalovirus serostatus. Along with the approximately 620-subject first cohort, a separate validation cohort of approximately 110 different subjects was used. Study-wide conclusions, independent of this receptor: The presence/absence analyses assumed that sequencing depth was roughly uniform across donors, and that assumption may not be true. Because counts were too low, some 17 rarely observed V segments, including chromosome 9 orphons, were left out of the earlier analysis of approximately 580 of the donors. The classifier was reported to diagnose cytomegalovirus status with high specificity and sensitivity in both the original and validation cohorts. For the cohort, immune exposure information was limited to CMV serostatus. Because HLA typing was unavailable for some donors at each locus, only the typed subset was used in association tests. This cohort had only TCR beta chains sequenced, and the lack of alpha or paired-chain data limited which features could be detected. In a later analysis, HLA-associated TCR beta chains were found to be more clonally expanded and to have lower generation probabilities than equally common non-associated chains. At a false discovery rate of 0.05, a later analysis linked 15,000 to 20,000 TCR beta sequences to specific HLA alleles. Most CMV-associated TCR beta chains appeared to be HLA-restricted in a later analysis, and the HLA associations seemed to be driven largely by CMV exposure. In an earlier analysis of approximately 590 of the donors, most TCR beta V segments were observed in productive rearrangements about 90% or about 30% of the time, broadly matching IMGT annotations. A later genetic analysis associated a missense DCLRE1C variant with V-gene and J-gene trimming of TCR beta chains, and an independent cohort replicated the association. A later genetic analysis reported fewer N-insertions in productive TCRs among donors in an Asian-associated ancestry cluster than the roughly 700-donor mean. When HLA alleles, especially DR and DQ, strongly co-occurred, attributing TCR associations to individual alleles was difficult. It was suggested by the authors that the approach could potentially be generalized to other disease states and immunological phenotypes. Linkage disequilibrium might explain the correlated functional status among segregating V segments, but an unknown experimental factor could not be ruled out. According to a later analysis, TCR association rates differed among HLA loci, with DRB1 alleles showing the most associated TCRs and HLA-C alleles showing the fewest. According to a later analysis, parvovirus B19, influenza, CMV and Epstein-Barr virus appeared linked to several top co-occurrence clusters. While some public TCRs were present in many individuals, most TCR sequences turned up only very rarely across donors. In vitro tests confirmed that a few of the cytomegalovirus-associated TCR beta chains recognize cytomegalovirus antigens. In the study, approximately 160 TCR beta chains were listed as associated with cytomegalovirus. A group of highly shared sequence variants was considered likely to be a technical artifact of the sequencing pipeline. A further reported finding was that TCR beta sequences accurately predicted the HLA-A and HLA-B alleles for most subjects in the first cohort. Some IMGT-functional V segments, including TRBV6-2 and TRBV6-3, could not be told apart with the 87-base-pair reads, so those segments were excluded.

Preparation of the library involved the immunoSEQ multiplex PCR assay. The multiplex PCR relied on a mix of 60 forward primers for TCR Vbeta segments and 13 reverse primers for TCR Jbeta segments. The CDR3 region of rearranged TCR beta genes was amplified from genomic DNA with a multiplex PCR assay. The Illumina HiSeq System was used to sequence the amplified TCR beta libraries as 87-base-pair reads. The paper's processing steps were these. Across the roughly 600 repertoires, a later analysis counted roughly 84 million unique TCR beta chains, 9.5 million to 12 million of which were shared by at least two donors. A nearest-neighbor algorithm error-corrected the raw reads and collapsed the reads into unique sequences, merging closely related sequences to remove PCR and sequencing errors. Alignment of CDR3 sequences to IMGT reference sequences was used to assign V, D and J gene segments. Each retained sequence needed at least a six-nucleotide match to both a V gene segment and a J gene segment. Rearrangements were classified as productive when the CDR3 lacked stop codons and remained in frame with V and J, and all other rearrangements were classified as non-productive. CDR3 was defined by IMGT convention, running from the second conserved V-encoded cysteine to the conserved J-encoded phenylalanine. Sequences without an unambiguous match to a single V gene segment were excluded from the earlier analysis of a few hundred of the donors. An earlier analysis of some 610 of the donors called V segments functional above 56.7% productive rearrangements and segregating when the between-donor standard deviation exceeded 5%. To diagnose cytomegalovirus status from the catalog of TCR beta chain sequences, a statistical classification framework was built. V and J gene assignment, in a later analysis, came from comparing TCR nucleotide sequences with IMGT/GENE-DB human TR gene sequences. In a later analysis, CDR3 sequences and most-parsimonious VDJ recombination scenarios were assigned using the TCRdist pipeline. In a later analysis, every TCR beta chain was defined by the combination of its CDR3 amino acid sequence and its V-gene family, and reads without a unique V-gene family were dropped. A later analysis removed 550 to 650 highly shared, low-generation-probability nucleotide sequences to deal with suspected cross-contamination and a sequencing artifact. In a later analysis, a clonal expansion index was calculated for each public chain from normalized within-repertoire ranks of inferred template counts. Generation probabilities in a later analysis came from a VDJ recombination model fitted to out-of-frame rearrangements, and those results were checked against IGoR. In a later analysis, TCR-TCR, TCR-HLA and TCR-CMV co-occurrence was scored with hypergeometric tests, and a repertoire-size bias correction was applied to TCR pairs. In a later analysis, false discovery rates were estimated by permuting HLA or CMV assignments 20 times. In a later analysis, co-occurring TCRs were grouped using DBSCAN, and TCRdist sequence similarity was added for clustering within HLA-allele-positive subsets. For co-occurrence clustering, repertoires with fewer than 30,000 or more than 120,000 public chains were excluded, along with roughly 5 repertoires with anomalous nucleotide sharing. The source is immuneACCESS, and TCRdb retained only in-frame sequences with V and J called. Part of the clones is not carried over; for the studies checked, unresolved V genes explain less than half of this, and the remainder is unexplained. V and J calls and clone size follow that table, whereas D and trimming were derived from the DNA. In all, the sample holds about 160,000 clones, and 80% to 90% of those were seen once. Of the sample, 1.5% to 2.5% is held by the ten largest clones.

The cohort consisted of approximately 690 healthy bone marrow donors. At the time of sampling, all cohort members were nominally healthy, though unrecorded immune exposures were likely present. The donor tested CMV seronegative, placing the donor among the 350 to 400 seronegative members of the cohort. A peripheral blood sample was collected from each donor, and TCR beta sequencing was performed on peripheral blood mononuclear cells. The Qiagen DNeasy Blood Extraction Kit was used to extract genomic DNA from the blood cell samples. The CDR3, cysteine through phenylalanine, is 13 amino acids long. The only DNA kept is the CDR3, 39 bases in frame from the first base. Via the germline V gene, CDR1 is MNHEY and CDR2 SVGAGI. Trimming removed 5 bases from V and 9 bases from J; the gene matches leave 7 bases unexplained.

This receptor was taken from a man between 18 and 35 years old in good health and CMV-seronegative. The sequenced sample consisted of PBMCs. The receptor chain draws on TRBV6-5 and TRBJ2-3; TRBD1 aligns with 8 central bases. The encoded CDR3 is CASSRGQGVTQYF. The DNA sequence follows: TGTGCCAGCAGTCGAGGACAGGGTGTAACGCAGTATTTT.